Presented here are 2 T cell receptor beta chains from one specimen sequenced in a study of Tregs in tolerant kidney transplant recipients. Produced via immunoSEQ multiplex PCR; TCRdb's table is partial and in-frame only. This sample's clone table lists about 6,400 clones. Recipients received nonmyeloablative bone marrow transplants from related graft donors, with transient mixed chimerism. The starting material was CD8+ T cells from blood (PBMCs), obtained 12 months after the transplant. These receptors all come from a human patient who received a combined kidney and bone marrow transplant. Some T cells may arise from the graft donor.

The CDR3 spells CSASPTSGSADTQYF. CDR3 DNA, as far as it was read: TGCAGTGCTAGCCCGACTAGCGGGAGTGCAGATACG. The chain uses TRBV20-1 and TRBJ2-3, with 12 bases fitting TRBD2. The read ends 3 residues early relative to the CDR3; the germline J gene fills the gap. Germline CDR1 DFQATT, CDR2 SNEGSKA (reference sequence). The CDR3 runs to 15 residues. The junction had 5 bases not matched to a gene; V was cut back by 3 bases and J by 4 bases.

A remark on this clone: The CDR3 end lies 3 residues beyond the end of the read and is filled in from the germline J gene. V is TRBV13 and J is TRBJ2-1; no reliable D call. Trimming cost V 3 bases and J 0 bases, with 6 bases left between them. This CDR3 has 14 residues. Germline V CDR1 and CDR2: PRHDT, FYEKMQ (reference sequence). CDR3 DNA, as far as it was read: TGTGCCAGCAGCTTGCGGAGCTCCTACAATGAG. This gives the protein CASSLRSSYNE. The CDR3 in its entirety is CASSLRSSYNEQFF. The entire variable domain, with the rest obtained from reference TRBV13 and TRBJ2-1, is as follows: AAGVIQSPRHLIKEKRETATLKCYPIPRHDTVYWYQQGPGQDPQFLISFYEKMQSDKGSIPDRFSAQQFSDYHSELNMSSLELGDSALYFCASSLRSSYNEQFFGPGTRLTVL.